This T cell receptor (beta chain) was identified in a study of tumor and adjacent non-tumor tissue in lung cancer. Study results and caveats: Normal lung showed higher cumulative top 100 clone frequency than tumor. Higher tumor TCR diversity was associated with shorter survival. Compared with tumor, normal lung showed significantly lower TCR diversity.

To note about this clonotype: Its antigen is unidentified. Its ends do not fully match the called genes, so a read error is possible.

Germline V gene data show CDR1 as SGHAT and CDR2 as FQNNGV. This CDR3 has 12 residues. RNA was extracted from bulk tissue without any cell sorting. This non-tumor lung sample came from over 3 cm beyond the tumor edge. Newly diagnosed lung cancer patients had thoracic surgery in China, August–late 2014, without prior chemotherapy. TCRbeta libraries were built with three rounds of nested PCR, modified from ARM-PCR. One entry per CDR3 protein results from TCRdb running MiXCR on the multiplex PCR reads. The profile shows 75,000 to 95,000 distinct CDR3 sequences, roughly three quarters of them singletons. The sequenced sample was distant non-tumor lung tissue. The sequence came from a woman between 45 and 65 years old with non-small cell lung cancer. This sequence joins TRBV11-2 and TRBJ1-1; TRBD1 is a possible D gene (6 bases). The CDR3 is CANSVRDTEALF. The CDR3 nucleotides are TGTGCCAACAGCGTAAGGGACACTGAAGCTTTATTT.